This T cell receptor beta chain is drawn from a study of Ad26.COV2.S vaccination and SARS-CoV-2 variants. Study-wide context: Enrolled in COV1001, the donor was in the Ad26.COV2.S trial arm, which received the vaccine. Intramuscular Ad26.COV2.S doses were given once or twice, 56 days apart.

Method: immunoSEQ multiplex PCR; TCRdb's copy keeps in-frame clones and lacks some. The table records some 300,000 clones, 86% of them present only once. General study findings and limits: Reportedly, after vaccination the spike-specific CD8+ and CD4+ T cell responses displayed substantial breadth.

Treatment in this sample: around 19 received Ad26.COV2.S at low or high dose, single or two shots; about 5 received placebo; per-sample allocation not given. The investigators took samples on day 63 after the first vaccine or placebo injection. An Ad26 vector carrying the Wuhan-strain SARS-CoV-2 spike served as the vaccine. V lost 0 bases and J lost 7, with 3 bases in between. The CDR3 runs to 12 residues. Germline CDR1 MNHEY, CDR2 SVGAGI. Concerning this clone itself: Its specificity is not known. Other DNA sequences from this sample encode an identical CDR3 as well.

The rearrangement uses TRBV6-5 and TRBJ1-4; unclear D gene. Source: peripheral blood, taken in a trial of Ad26.COV2.S vaccine versus placebo. This TCR was sampled from a person aged 18-65 years who received the Ad26.COV2.S COVID-19 vaccine or a placebo. CDR3 coding DNA: TGTGCCAGCAGTTACTCCGGTGAAAAACTGTTTTTT. This gives the protein CASSYSGEKLFF.